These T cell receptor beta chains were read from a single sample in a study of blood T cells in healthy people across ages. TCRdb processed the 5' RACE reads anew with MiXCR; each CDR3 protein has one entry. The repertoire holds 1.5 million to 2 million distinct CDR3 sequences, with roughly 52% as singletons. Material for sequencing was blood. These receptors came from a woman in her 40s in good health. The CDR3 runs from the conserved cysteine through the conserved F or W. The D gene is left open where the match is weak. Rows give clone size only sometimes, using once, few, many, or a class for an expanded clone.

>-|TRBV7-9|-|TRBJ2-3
TGTGCCAGCAGTCGGGACCTTAAACCCCGCACAGATACGCAGTATTTT
CASSRDLKPRTDTQYF
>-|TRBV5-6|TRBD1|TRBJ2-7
TGTGCCAGCAGCCAGCACAGGGGCGAGCAGTACTTC
CASSQHRGEQYF
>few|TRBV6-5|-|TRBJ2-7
TGTGCCAGCAGTTACCGGGGCACTGGGTACGAGCAGTACTTC
CASSYRGTGYEQYF
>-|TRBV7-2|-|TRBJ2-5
TGTGCCAGCAGACGCGGACAGTACCAAGAGACCCAGTACTTC
CASRRGQYQETQYF
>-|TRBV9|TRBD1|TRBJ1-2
TGTGCCAGCAGCGTAGCATCGGGACAGAACTATGGCTACACCTTC
CASSVASGQNYGYTF
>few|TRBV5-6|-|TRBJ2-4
TGTGCCAGCAGCTTCTCAGTACGACAGGCCAAAAACATTCAGTACTTC
CASSFSVRQAKNIQYF
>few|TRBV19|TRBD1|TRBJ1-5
TGTGCCAGCAGTCCGGACAGGGGCAGGAGTCAGCCCCAGCATTTT
CASSPDRGRSQPQHF
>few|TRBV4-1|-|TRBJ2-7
TGCGCCAGCAGCCAAGATGTCGACCTCCGCACCTACGAGCAGTACTTC
CASSQDVDLRTYEQYF
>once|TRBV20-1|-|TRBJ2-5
TGCAGTGCTAGAGATCCCAGGGGGGGGGCCAAAGAGACCCAGTACTTC
CSARDPRGGAKETQYF
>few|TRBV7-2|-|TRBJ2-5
TGTGCCAGCAGCTTCCTGTACCAAGGGACCCAGTACTTC
CASSFLYQGTQYF
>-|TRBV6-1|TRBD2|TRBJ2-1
TGTGCCAGCAGTAAAGCGGGGGGGCCGAGAGAGCAGTTCTTC
CASSKAGGPREQFF
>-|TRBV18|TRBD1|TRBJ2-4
TGTGCCAGCTCGTCCGAAGGGACAGGGGGTAGTGAGCAGTACTTC
CASSSEGTGGSEQYF
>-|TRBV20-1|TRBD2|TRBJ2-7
TGCAGTGCCAGACTAGCGGGGGGGCAGTACGAGCAGTACTTC
CSARLAGGQYEQYF
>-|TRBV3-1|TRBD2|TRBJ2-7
TGTGCCAGCAGCCAGATCGGGGGGAGGCAGAGCTCCTACGAGCAGTACTTC
CASSQIGGRQSSYEQYF
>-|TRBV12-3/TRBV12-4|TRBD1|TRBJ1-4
TGTGCCAGCAGTTCCGGGACAGGGGCCGAAAAACTGTTTTTT
CASSSGTGAEKLFF
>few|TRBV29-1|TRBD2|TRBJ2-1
TGCAGCGTTGATCGGGGGGGGGTGGATGAGCAGTTCTTC
CSVDRGGVDEQFF
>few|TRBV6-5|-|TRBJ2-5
TGTGCCAGCAGTTACTCGGCAGGGGTGCGCGAGACCCAGTACTTC
CASSYSAGVRETQYF